These 17 T cell receptor beta chains originate from one sample sequenced in a study of neurological immune-mediated disorders. A single record per CDR3 protein comes from TCRdb applying MiXCR to the 5' RACE reads. The table shows about 66,000 distinct CDR3 sequences, with almost 4% occurring only once. The sample consisted of PBMCs. The receptors here all came from a man aged 30-40 years with multiple sclerosis.

This clonotype was seen at least ten times. J is TRBJ2-3 and V is TRBV7-9; TRBD1 or TRBD2 may be the D gene (6 bases each). The CDR3 sequence is 13 residues long. V lost 6 bases, J lost 0 bases, and 7 bases lay in between. Germline lookup yields CDR1 SEHNR and CDR2 FQNEAQ (reference sequence). CDR3 bases: TGTGCCAGCAGAGGGGGGAGCACAGATACGCAGTATTTT. Its protein product is CASRGGSTDTQYF. Full variable domain (missing parts from reference TRBV7-9 and TRBJ2-3): DTGVSQNPRHKITKRGQNVTFRCDPISEHNRLYWYRQTLGQGPEFLTYFQNEAQLEKSRLLSDRFSAERPKGSFSTLEIQRTEQGDSAMYLCASRGGSTDTQYFGPGTRLTVL.

Ten or more counts support this clonotype. The gene calls are TRBV3-1 and TRBJ1-2; 8 bases are shared with TRBD1. The V segment lost 0 bases and the J segment 4 bases; nucleotides outside the gene matches: 7. CDR1 and CDR2 from the germline V gene are LGHDT and YNNKEL (reference sequence). The CDR3 has 16 residues. CDR3 in DNA: TGTGCCAGCAGCCAAGAGACCTTGACAGGGGTCTATGGCTACACCTTC. This encodes CASSQETLTGVYGYTF.

This clonotype was detected many times. The chain couples TRBV5-6 to TRBJ1-6; D is possibly TRBD1 (6 bases). Germline assignment: CDR1 SGHDT and CDR2 YYEEEE. This CDR3 contains 14 residues. Trimming removed 4 bases from V and 5 bases from J, with 10 bases in between. The CDR3 sequence is CASSADRNNSPLHF. DNA of the CDR3: TGTGCCAGCAGCGCCGACAGGAATAATTCACCCCTCCACTTT.

This clonotype was seen many times. The V call is TRBV19, the J call TRBJ1-2, with 7 positions matching TRBD1. Germline assignment: CDR1 LNHDA and CDR2 SQIVND (reference sequence). Losses at the gene ends were 7 bases for V and 1 base for J; bases not matched to a gene: 9. The CDR3 runs 15 residues. Here the CDR3 DNA reads TGTGCCAGTATTGAGGGGGCGGCCCTTAACTATGGCTACACCTTC. Protein: CASIEGAALNYGYTF.

This clonotype was observed at least ten times. V and J are TRBV27 and TRBJ2-2, with D hard to call. Germline V gene sequence: CDR1 MNHEY, CDR2 SMNVEV (reference sequence). Trimming stripped 2 bases from V and 6 bases from J, with 4 bases between. The CDR3 consists of 12 residues. In DNA form, the CDR3 reads TGTGCCAGCAGTTTAAGGGCCGGGGAGCTGTTTTTT. Amino acid sequence: CASSLRAGELFF.

In its sample, this clonotype was seen many times. The gene calls are TRBV27 and TRBJ2-2, with 8 bases that match TRBD2. Trimming took 6 bases from V and 5 from J; bases not matched to a gene: 8. CDR1 is MNHEY and CDR2 is SMNVEV in the germline V gene (reference sequence). The CDR3 sequence is 15 residues long. As DNA, the CDR3 is TGTGCCAGCAGGCAGGACATAGCGGGGACCGGGGAGCTGTTTTTT. This gives the protein CASRQDIAGTGELFF.

This clonotype was counted many times. CDR3: CASSLALFRTDTQYF. The CDR3 bases are TGCGCCAGCAGCTTGGCCTTGTTTCGCACAGATACGCAGTATTTT. V gene TRBV5-1 combines with J gene TRBJ2-3, with D uncertain. CDR1 and CDR2 from the germline V gene are SGHRS and YFSETQ. The CDR3 runs 15 residues. Trimming stripped 0 bases from V and 1 base from J, with 9 bases between.

This clonotype was counted many times. The chain uses TRBV19 and TRBJ1-2, with no clear D. From germline, CDR1 is LNHDA and CDR2 SQIVND (reference sequence). V lost 7 bases to trimming and J lost 5 bases, with 14 bases between them. CDR3 size: 13 residues. CDR3 protein: CASNGSYRYGYTF. CDR3 nucleotides: TGTGCCAGTAACGGAAGTTATAGATATGGCTACACCTTC. The full variable domain, its missing parts supplied by reference TRBV19 and TRBJ1-2, is DGGITQSPKYLFRKEGQNVTLSCEQNLNHDAMYWYRQDPGQGLRLIYYSQIVNDFQKGDIAEGYSVSREKKESFPLTVTSAQKNPTAFYLCASNGSYRYGYTFGSGTRLTVV.

This clonotype was seen a handful of times. V gene TRBV10-3 combines with J gene TRBJ2-1; 13 bases map to TRBD2. From germline, CDR1 is ENHRY and CDR2 SYGVKD. J was trimmed by 8 bases and V by 10 bases; bases with no gene match: 17. The CDR3 extends over 17 amino acids. The CDR3 nucleotides are TGTGCCACCAAAGGACTAGCGGGGGTGATATCCTCGGATGAGCAGTTCTTC. Its translation is CATKGLAGVISSDEQFF.

This clonotype was counted many times. This chain connects TRBV20-1 to TRBJ2-3; 7 bases are shared with TRBD2. Per the germline V gene, CDR1 is DFQATT and CDR2 is SNEGSKA (reference sequence). CDR3 size: 13 residues. The V gene end was trimmed by 5 bases and the J gene end by 3 bases; junction bases not matched to a gene: 5. The DNA for the CDR3 is TGCAGTGCTCAGTGGGGGGGAACAGATACGCAGTATTTT. Residues: CSAQWGGTDTQYF.

This clonotype was recorded at least ten times. This CDR3 is CSARDRTVTGELFF. CDR3 nucleotide sequence: TGCAGTGCTAGAGATAGAACGGTCACCGGGGAGCTGTTTTTT. The gene calls are TRBV20-1 and TRBJ2-2; D is unclear. The ends were cut back, 0 bases at V and 4 bases at J, with 9 bases in the middle. Per germline, CDR1 DFQATT and CDR2 SNEGSKA (reference sequence). The CDR3 runs to 14 residues.

This clonotype was seen ten or more times. This chain links TRBV5-1 with TRBJ1-1, with D tentatively TRBD1 (5 bases). Germline CDR1 is SGHRS and CDR2 is YFSETQ. The CDR3 has 13 amino acids. V lost 0 bases and J 7 bases, leaving 10 bases between the germline ends. As DNA, the CDR3 is TGCGCCAGCAGCTTGGTGGGGGGGGGTGAAGCTTTCTTT. As protein: CASSLVGGGEAFF.

This clonotype was counted many times. The chain uses TRBV2 and TRBJ2-2, with TRBD2 identical over 7 bases. This CDR3 is built from 14 residues. Germline-derived CDR1 and CDR2 are SNHLY and FYNNEI. Trimming took 8 bases from V and 1 from J; bases not matched to a gene: 4. The DNA for the CDR3 is TGTGCCAGCCATCCGGGGGGGAACACCGGGGAGCTGTTTTTT. It yields the protein CASHPGGNTGELFF.

This chain links TRBV7-6 with TRBJ2-2, with 7 positions matching TRBD2. CDR1 SGHVS and CDR2 FNYEAQ come from the germline V gene. The J segment lost 2 bases and the V segment lost 0 bases, leaving 6 bases of the junction unmatched. This CDR3 is 17 amino acids long. This chain's CDR3 is CASSLALADINTGELFF. The CDR3, as DNA: TGTGCCAGCAGCTTAGCCCTAGCGGATATAAACACCGGGGAGCTGTTTTTT.

This clonotype was found a few times. Sequence at one end of the junction differs from germline and may be a read error. The gene calls are TRBV5-1 and TRBJ1-6; D might be TRBD1 (5 bases). Germline CDR1 SGHRS, CDR2 YFSETQ. This CDR3 is 16 amino acids long. The CDR3 reads CASSLTVGVFNSPLNF. The CDR3 coding sequence is TGCGCCAGCAGCCTAACAGTGGGGGTCTTTAATTCACCCCTCAACTTT.

Ten or more counts support this clonotype. The chain carries TRBV7-2 and TRBJ2-5; D is unresolved. This CDR3 region has 15 residues. Germline CDR1 reads SGHTA; CDR2 reads FQGNSA. The V end lost 1 base, the J end lost 4 bases, and 13 bases lay between the germline ends. The CDR3, as DNA: TGTGCCAGCAGCTTAGATTATGTGTTGCGAGAGACCCAGTACTTC. Protein sequence: CASSLDYVLRETQYF. Complete variable domain (other parts from reference TRBV7-2 and TRBJ2-5): GAGVSQSPSNKVTEKGKDVELRCDPISGHTALYWYRQSLGQGLEFLIYFQGNSAPDKSGLPSDRFSAERTGGSVSTLTIQRTQQEDSAVYLCASSLDYVLRETQYFGPGTRLLVL.

The sample holds many counts of this clonotype. Here the CDR3 reads CSAGSGTSTQETQYF. Here the CDR3 DNA reads TGCAGTGCTGGATCCGGGACATCTACTCAAGAGACCCAGTACTTC. This chain connects TRBV20-1 to TRBJ2-5; possibly TRBD1 for D (6 bases). The CDR3 sequence is 15 residues long. Germline assignment: CDR1 DFQATT and CDR2 SNEGSKA (reference sequence). The germline V and J ends were trimmed by 5 bases and 2 bases, with 18 bases remaining between them.